This T cell receptor beta chain originates from a study of CD4 T cells in relation to SARS-CoV-2 and coronaviruses. The CDR3 is made up of 14 amino acids. CDR1 and CDR2 from the germline V gene are MDHEN and SYDVKM. Trimming shortened V by 1 base and J by 6 bases, and 12 bases separated the two germline ends. TCRdb's copy holds only in-frame clones and misses some; the assay was immunoSEQ multiplex PCR. The table shows about 38,000 clones, with under 80% occurring only once. On this clone itself: Its matching antigen is unknown.

Sequencing input: memory CD4+ T cells from PBMCs, cultured in vitro. The TCR comes from an adult with COVID-19. The chain has TRBV28 and TRBJ1-2; D is unresolved. Written as DNA, the CDR3 is TGTGCCAGCAGTTTATTCCCCGGAATGAATGGCTACACCTTC. Translated, it gives CASSLFPGMNGYTF.